The sequence of this T cell receptor (beta chain) was determined in a study of T cells in narcolepsy. Using immunoSEQ multiplex PCR, the repertoire was profiled, and TCRdb retains in-frame clones only, with some absent. The sample consists of roughly 9,800 clones, roughly three quarters of them appearing once. Germline V gene data show CDR1 as SGHRS and CDR2 as YFSETQ. CDR3 length: 15 amino acids. J was trimmed by 8 bases and V by 4 bases; bases with no gene match: 9. The chain has TRBV5-1 and TRBJ2-1, with 10 nucleotides matching TRBD1. The sequencing sample was made of CD45RA- memory CD8+ T cells from PBMCs. The receptor was isolated from a human donor with narcolepsy. The CDR3 DNA is TGCGCCAGCAGCGTAGGGACAGGGGATTTGGATGAGCAGTTCTTC. Protein sequence: CASSVGTGDLDEQFF.